The rows below give T cell receptor beta chains drawn from one sample of a study of blood T cell repertoires in COVID-19. Clones were read by immunoSEQ multiplex PCR, and TCRdb kept only the in-frame ones, dropping some. The sample shows approximately 150,000 clones, more than 70% of them seen only once. Sample: peripheral blood. These TCRs come from a woman aged 50 to 60 with acute or convalescent COVID-19. Both conserved end residues are part of each CDR3. A D gene is named only where the DNA matches it firmly. Clone size appears in some rows only: once, few, many, or a class for an expanded clone.

>TRBV14|TRBJ1-2|TRBD1|.
CASSHTLTGGGGYTF
TGTGCCAGCAGCCATACCCTAACAGGGGGTGGTGGCTACACCTTC
>TRBV7-2|TRBJ2-3|TRBD2|.
CASSLGGGTRTDTQYF
TGTGCCAGCAGCTTAGGGGGGGGGACTCGCACAGATACGCAGTATTTT
>TRBV7-2|TRBJ1-1|.|.
CASSSIGGASEAFF
TGTGCCAGCAGCTCGATCGGGGGGGCGAGTGAAGCTTTCTTT
>TRBV23-1|TRBJ2-7|TRBD2|.
CASSLTGGSGENYEQYF
TGCGCCAGCAGTCTCACAGGAGGTAGCGGGGAGAACTACGAGCAGTACTTC
>TRBV9|TRBJ1-2|TRBD1|.
CASSAGTVTNYGYTF
TGTGCCAGCAGCGCCGGGACAGTAACTAACTATGGCTACACCTTC
>TRBV27|TRBJ2-7|.|once
CASRLRGAMTYEQYF
TGTGCCAGCAGGCTCAGGGGCGCTATGACCTACGAGCAGTACTTC
>TRBV4-3|TRBJ2-3|TRBD2|.
CASSKQTSGGGTDTQYF
TGCGCCAGCAGCAAACAGACTAGCGGGGGGGGGACAGATACGCAGTATTTT
>TRBV7-8|TRBJ1-1|.|many
CASSITGRSNTEAFF
TGTGCCAGCAGCATTACAGGTCGGTCGAACACTGAAGCTTTCTTT
>TRBV2|TRBJ1-5|TRBD1|.
CASSDGQGVQPQHF
TGTGCCAGCAGTGACGGACAGGGAGTTCAGCCCCAGCATTTT
>TRBV12-5|TRBJ1-5|.|few
CASGLVQSNQPQHF
TGTGCTAGTGGTTTGGTACAAAGCAATCAGCCCCAGCATTTT
>TRBV19|TRBJ2-3|.|.
CASTVDTQYF
TGTGCCAGTACGGTTGATACGCAGTATTTT
>TRBV20-1|TRBJ1-4|.|.
CSASPGSEKLFF
TGCAGTGCTAGTCCTGGGAGTGAAAAACTGTTTTTT
>TRBV5-4|TRBJ1-1|TRBD1|.
CASSQGQGPTEAFF
TGTGCCAGCAGCCAGGGACAGGGGCCCACTGAAGCTTTCTTT
>TRBV2|TRBJ1-2|TRBD1|.
CASRPGTAFGYTF
TGTGCCAGCAGGCCCGGGACAGCCTTTGGCTACACCTTC
>TRBV5-1|TRBJ1-1|.|.
CASSFGSTATEAFF
TGCGCCAGCAGCTTCGGGTCGACGGCCACTGAAGCTTTCTTT
>TRBV6-5|TRBJ2-3|.|.
CASRPLEGGTDTQYF
TGTGCCAGCAGACCACTGGAAGGGGGCACAGATACGCAGTATTTT
>TRBV24-1|TRBJ2-3|.|.
CATSEFRTTTSTDTQYF
TGTGCCACCAGTGAATTTCGGACGACTACTTCCACAGATACGCAGTATTTT
>TRBV5-6|TRBJ2-1|.|.
CASSDSRVDEQFF
TGTGCCAGCAGCGACTCCAGGGTGGATGAGCAGTTCTTC
>TRBV7-2|TRBJ2-7|.|.
CASSTGRYEQYF
TGTGCCAGCAGCACTGGTCGGTACGAGCAGTACTTC